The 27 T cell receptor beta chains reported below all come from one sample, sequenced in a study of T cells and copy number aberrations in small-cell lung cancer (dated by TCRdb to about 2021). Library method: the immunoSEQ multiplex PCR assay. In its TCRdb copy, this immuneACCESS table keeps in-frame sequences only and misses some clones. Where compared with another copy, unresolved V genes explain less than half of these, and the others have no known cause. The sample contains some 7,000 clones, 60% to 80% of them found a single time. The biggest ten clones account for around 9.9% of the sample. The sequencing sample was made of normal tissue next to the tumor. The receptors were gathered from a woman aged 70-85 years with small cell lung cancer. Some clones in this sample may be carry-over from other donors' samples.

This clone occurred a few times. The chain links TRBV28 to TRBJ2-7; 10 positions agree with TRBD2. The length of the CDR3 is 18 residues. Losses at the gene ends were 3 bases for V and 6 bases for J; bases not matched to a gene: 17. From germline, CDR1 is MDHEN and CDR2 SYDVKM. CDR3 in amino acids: CASSLMRTSGPRGSEQYF. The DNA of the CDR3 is TGTGCCAGCAGTTTGATGAGGACTAGCGGTCCCAGGGGATCCGAGCAGTACTTC.

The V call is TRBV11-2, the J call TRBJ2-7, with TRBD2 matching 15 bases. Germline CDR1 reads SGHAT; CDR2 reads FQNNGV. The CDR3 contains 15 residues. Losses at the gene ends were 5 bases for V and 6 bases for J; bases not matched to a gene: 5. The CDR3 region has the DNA TGTGCCAGCAGCGTGGGACTAGCGGGAGGAGGCGAGCAGTACTTC. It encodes CASSVGLAGGGEQYF.

The DNA of the CDR3 is TGTGCCAGCAGCTTCGCAGGAGGCTATGGCTACACCTTC. Translation gives CASSFAGGYGYTF. J is TRBJ1-2 and V is TRBV5-4; no clear D gene. CDR3 size: 13 residues. Germline CDR1 SGHNT, CDR2 YYREEE (reference sequence). Trimming removed 2 bases at V and 4 bases at J, with 9 bases between.

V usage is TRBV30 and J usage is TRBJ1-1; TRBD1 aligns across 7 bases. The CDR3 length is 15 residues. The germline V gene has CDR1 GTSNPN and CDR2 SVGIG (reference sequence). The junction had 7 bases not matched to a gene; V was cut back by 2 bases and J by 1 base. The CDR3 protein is CAWSQPGQKNTEAFF. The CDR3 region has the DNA TGTGCCTGGAGTCAACCGGGACAGAAGAACACTGAAGCTTTCTTT.

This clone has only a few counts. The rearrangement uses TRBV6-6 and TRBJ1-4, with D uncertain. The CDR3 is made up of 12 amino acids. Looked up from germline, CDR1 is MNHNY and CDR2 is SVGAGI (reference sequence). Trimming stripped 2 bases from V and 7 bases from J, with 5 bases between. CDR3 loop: CASSYPGEKLFF. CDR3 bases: TGTGCCAGCAGTTACCCCGGTGAAAAACTGTTTTTT.

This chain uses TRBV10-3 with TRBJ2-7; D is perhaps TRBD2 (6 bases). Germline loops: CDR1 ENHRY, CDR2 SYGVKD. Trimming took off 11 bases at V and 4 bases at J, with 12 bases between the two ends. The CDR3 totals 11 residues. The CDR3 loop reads CASLGGYEQYF. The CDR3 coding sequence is TGTGCCTCACTCGGGGGATACGAGCAGTACTTC.

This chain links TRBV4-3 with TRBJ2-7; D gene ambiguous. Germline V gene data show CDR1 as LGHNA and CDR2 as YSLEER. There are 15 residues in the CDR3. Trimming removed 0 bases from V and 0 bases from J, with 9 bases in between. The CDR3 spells CASSQETGISYEQYF. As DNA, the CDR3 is TGCGCCAGCAGCCAAGAGACCGGTATCTCCTACGAGCAGTACTTC.

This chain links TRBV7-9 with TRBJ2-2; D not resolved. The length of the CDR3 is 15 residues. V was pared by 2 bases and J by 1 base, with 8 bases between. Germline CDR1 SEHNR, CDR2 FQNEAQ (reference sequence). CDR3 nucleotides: TGTGCCAGCAGCTTAATGGGTATGAACACCGGGGAGCTGTTTTTT. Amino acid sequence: CASSLMGMNTGELFF.

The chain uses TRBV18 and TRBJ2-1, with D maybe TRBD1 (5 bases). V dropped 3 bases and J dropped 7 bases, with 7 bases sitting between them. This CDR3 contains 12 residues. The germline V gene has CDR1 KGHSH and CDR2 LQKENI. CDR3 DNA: TGTGCCAGCTCACCGACAGAAAATGAGCAGTTCTTC. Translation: CASSPTENEQFF.

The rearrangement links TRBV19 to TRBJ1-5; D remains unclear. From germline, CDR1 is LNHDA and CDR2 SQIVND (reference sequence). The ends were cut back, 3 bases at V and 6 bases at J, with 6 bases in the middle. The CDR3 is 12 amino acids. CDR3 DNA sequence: TGTGCCAGTAGTATGCGGGGTCAGCCCCAGCATTTT. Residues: CASSMRGQPQHF.

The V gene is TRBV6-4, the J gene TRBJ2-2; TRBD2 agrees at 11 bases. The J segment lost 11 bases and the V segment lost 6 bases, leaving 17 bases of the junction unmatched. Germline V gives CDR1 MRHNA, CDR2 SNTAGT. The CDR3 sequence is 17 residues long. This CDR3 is CASSGRSPTSGMIELFF. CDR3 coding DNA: TGTGCCAGCAGCGGCCGCAGCCCGACTAGCGGGATGATTGAGCTGTTTTTT.

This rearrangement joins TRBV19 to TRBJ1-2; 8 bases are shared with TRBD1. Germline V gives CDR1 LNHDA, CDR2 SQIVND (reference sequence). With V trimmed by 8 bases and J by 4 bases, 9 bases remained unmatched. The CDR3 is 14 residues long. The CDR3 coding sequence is TGTGCCAGTTCGGACAGGGCTAGTGGCTATGGCTACACCTTC. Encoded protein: CASSDRASGYGYTF.

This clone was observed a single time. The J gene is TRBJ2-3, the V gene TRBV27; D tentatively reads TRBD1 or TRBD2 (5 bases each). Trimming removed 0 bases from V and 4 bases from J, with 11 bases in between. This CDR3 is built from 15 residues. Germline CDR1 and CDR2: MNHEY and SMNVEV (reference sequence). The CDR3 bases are TGTGCCAGCAGTTTATCGACTGTGGGGGCAGATACGCAGTATTTT. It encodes CASSLSTVGADTQYF.

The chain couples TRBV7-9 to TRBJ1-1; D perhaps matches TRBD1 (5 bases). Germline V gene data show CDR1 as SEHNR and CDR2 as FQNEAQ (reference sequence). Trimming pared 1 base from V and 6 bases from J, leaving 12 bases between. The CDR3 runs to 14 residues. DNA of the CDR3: TGTGCCAGCAGCTTAGTCGGGGGGTCGGCTGAAGCTTTCTTT. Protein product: CASSLVGGSAEAFF.

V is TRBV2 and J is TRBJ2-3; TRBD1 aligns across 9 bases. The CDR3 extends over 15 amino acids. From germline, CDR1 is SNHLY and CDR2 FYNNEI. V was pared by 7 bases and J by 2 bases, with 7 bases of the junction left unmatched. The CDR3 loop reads CASKRDRGITDTQYF. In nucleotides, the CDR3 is TGTGCCAGCAAGAGAGACAGGGGGATCACAGATACGCAGTATTTT. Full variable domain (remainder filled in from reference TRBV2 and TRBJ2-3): EPEVTQTPSHQVTQMGQEVILRCVPISNHLYFYWYRQILGQKVEFLVSFYNNEISEKSEIFDDQFSVERPDGSNFTLKIRSTKLEDSAMYFCASKRDRGITDTQYFGPGTRLTVL.

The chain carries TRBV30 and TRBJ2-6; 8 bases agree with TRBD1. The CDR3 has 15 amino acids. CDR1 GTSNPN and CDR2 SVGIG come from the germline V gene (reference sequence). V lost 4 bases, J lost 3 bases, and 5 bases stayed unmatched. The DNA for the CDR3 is TGTGCCTGGACTCAGGGGGCAGATGGGGCCAACGTCCTGACTTTC. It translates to CAWTQGADGANVLTF.

The CDR3 DNA follows: TGTGCCAGCAGCTCGACGGAGAACTATGGCTACACCTTC. Translation: CASSSTENYGYTF. The chain joins TRBV5-4 to TRBJ1-2, with D uncertain. CDR1 SGHNT and CDR2 YYREEE come from the germline V gene (reference sequence). Trimming stripped 3 bases from V and 2 bases from J, with 8 bases between. This CDR3 spans 13 amino acids. The full variable domain, its missing parts supplied by reference TRBV5-4 and TRBJ1-2, is ETGVTQSPTHLIKTRGQQVTLRCSSQSGHNTVSWYQQALGQGPQFIFQYYREEENGRGNFPPRFSGLQFPNYSSELNVNALELDDSALYLCASSSTENYGYTFGSGTRLTVV.

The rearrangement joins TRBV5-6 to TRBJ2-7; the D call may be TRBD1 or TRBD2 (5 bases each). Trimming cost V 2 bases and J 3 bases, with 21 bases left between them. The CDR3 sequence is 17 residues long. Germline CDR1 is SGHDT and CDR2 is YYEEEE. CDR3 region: CASSFSLRGQRSYEQYF. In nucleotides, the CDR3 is TGTGCCAGCAGCTTCTCACTACGGGGCCAGAGAAGCTACGAGCAGTACTTC. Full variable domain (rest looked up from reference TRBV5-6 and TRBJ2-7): DAGVTQSPTHLIKTRGQQVTLRCSPKSGHDTVSWYQQALGQGPQFIFQYYEEEERQRGNFPDRFSGHQFPNYSSELNVNALLLGDSALYLCASSFSLRGQRSYEQYFGPGTRLTVT.

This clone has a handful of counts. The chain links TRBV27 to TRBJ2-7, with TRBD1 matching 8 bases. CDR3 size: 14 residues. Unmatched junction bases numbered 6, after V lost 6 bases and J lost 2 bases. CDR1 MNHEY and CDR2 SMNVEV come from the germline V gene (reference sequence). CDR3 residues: CASRLDRGTYEQYF. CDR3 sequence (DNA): TGTGCCAGCAGACTCGACAGGGGAACCTACGAGCAGTACTTC.

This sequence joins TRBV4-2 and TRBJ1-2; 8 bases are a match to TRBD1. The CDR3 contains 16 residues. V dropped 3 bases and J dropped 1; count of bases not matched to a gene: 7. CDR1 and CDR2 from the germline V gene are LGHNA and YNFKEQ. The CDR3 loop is CASSHDLQGVNYGYTF. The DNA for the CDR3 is TGTGCCAGCAGCCATGATCTACAGGGGGTTAACTATGGCTACACCTTC.

The CDR3, as DNA: TGCGCCAGCAGCTCAGGACTAGCGGGAGGCACAGATACGCAGTATTTT. Its translation is CASSSGLAGGTDTQYF. The chain joins TRBV5-1 to TRBJ2-3; 13 nucleotides agree with TRBD2. Germline lookup yields CDR1 SGHRS and CDR2 YFSETQ. The trim removed 3 bases at V and 1 base at J, leaving 2 bases unmatched. This CDR3 has 16 amino acids.

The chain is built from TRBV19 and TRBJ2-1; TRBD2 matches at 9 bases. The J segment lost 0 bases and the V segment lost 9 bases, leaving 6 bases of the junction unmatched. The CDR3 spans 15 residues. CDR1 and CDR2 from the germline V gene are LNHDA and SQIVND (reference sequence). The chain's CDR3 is CARTSGASSYNEQFF. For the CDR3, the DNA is TGTGCCAGGACTAGCGGAGCGAGCTCCTACAATGAGCAGTTCTTC. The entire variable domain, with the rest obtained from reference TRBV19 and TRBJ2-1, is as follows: DGGITQSPKYLFRKEGQNVTLSCEQNLNHDAMYWYRQDPGQGLRLIYYSQIVNDFQKGDIAEGYSVSREKKESFPLTVTSAQKNPTAFYLCARTSGASSYNEQFFGPGTRLTVL.

The CDR3 region has the DNA TGTGCCAGCAGTGAGGGGGGGCTAGCGGGAGCTCGGGAGCAGTTCTTC. It is translated as CASSEGGLAGAREQFF. The V gene is TRBV2, the J gene TRBJ2-1; 10 nucleotides agree with TRBD2. V was pared by 3 bases and J by 10 bases, with 12 bases of the junction left unmatched. This CDR3 comprises 16 residues. Germline V gene sequence: CDR1 SNHLY, CDR2 FYNNEI.

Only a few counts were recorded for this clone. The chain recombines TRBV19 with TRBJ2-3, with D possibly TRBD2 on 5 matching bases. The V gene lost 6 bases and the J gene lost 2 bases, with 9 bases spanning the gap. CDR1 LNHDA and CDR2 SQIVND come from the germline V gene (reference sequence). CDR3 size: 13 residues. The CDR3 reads CASSPGSTDTQYF. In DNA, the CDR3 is TGTGCCAGTAGCCCGGGGTCCACAGATACGCAGTATTTT.

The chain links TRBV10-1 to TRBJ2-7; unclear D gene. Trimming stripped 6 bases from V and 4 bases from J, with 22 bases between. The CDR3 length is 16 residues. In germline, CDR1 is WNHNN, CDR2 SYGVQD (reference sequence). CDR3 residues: CASRFPGSPVGYEQYF. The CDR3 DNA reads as TGCGCCAGCAGATTCCCCGGGTCTCCAGTGGGTTACGAGCAGTACTTC.

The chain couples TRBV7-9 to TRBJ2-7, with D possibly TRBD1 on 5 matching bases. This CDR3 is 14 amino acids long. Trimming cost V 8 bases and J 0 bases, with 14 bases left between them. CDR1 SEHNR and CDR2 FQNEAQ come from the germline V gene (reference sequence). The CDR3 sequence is CASSHPDTSYEQYF. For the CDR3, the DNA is TGTGCCAGCTCACATCCGGACACCTCCTACGAGCAGTACTTC.

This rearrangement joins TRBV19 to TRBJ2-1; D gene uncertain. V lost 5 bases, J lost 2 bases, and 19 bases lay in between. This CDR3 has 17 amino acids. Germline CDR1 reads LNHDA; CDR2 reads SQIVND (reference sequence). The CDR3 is CASSPFPRSGTYNEQFF. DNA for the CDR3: TGTGCCAGTAGTCCATTCCCTCGATCAGGAACCTACAATGAGCAGTTCTTC.